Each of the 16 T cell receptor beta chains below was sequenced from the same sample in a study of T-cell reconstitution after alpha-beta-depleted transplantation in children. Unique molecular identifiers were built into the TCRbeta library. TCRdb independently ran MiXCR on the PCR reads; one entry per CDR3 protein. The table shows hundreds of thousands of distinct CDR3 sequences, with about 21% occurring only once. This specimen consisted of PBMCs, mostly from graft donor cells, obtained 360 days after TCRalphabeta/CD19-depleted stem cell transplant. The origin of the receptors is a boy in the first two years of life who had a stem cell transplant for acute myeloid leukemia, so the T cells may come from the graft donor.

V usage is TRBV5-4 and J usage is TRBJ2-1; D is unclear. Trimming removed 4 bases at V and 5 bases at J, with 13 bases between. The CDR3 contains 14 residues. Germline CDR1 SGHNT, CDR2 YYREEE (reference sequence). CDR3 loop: CASSPPLIDNEQFF. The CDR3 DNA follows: TGTGCCAGCAGCCCTCCACTCATCGACAATGAGCAGTTCTTC.

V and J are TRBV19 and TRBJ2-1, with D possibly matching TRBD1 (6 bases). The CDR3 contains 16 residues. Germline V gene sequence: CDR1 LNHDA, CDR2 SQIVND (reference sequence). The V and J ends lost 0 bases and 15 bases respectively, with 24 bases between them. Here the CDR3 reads CASSIDLETGTYGMFF. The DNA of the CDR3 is TGTGCCAGTAGTATAGATCTGGAGACAGGAACATACGGTATGTTCTTC.

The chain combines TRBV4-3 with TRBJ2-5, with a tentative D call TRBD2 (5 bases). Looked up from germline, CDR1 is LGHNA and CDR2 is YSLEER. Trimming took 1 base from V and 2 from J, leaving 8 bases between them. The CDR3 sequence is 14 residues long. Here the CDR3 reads CASSQGTGQETQYF. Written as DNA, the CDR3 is TGCGCCAGCAGCCAAGGAACGGGGCAAGAGACCCAGTACTTC.

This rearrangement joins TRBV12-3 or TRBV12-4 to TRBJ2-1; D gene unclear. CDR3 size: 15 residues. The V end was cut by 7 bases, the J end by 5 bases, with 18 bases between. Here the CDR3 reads CASTLERYNNNEQFF. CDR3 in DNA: TGTGCCAGCACCCTCGAAAGATATAACAACAATGAGCAGTTCTTC.

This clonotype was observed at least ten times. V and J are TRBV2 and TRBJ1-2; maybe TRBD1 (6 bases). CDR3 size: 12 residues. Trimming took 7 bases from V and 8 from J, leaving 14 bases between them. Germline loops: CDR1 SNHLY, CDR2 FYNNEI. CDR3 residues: CASTSQGYGYTF. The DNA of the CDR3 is TGTGCCAGCACCTCACAGGGCTACGGCTACACCTTC.

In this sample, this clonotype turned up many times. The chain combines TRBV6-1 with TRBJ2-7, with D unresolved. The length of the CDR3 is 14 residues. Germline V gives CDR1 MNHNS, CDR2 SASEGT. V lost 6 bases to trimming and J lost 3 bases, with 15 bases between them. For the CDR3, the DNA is TGTGCCAGCAGGGATGGAGTGTGGGGCTACGAGCAGTACTTC. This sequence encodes CASRDGVWGYEQYF.

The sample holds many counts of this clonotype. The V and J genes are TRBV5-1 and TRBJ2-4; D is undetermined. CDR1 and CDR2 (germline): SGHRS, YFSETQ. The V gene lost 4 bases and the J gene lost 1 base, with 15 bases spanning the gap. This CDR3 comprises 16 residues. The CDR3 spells CASSPVRLGAKNIQYF. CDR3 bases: TGCGCCAGCAGCCCCGTCCGGCTTGGGGCCAAAAACATTCAGTACTTC.

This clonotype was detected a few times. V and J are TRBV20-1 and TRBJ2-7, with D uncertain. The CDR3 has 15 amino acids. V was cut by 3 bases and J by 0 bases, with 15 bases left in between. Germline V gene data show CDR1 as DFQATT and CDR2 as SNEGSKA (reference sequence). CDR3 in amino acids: CSARGRRAASYEQYF. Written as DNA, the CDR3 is TGCAGTGCTAGGGGTCGTAGGGCGGCCTCCTACGAGCAGTACTTC.

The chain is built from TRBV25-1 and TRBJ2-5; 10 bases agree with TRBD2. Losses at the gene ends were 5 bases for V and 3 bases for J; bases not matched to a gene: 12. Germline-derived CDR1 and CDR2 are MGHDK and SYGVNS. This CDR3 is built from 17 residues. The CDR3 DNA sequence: TGTGCCAGCAGTACAACGTTGACTAGCGGGCTCAAAGAGACCCAGTACTTC. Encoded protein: CASSTTLTSGLKETQYF. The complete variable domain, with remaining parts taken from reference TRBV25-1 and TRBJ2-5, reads EADIYQTPRYLVIGTGKKITLECSQTMGHDKMYWYQQDPGMELHLIHYSYGVNSTEKGDLSSESTVSRIRTEHFPLTLESARPSHTSQYLCASSTTLTSGLKETQYFGPGTRLLVL.

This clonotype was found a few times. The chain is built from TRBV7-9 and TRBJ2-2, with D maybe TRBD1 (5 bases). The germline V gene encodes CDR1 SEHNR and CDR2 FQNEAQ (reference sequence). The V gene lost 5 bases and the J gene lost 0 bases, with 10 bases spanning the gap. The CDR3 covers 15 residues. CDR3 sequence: CASSPGFSNTGELFF. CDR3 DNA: TGTGCCAGCAGCCCAGGGTTTTCGAACACCGGGGAGCTGTTTTTT.

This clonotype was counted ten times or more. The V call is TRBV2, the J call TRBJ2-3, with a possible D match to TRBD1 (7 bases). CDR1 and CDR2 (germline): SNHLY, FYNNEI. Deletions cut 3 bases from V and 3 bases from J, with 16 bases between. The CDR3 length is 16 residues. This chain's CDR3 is CASSERQGGRTDTQYF. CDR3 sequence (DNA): TGTGCCAGCAGTGAGCGACAGGGAGGTAGGACAGATACGCAGTATTTT.

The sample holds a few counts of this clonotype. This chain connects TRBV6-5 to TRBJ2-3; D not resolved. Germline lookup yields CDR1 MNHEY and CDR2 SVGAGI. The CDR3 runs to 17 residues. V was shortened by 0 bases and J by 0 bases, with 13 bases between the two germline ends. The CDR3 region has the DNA TGTGCCAGCAGTTACTCGGGCACGGCGATTAGCACAGATACGCAGTATTTT. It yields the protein CASSYSGTAISTDTQYF.

The CDR3 region has the DNA TGTGCCAGTCGACAGGGCGTCTCTGGGGCCAACGTCCTGACTTTC. It codes for CASRQGVSGANVLTF. The chain couples TRBV19 to TRBJ2-6; TRBD1 matches at 7 bases. Germline trimming cut 8 bases from V and 0 bases from J; bases unmatched to any gene: 4. The V gene's germline CDR1 is LNHDA and CDR2 SQIVND (reference sequence). The CDR3 extends over 15 amino acids.

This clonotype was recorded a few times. This chain's CDR3 is CAITRTGEPYEQYF. CDR3 nucleotide sequence: TGTGCCATCACCCGGACAGGTGAGCCCTACGAGCAGTACTTC. This chain links TRBV10-3 with TRBJ2-7; TRBD1 agrees at 7 bases. Germline lookup yields CDR1 ENHRY and CDR2 SYGVKD. The CDR3 totals 14 residues. After removal of 7 bases from V and 2 bases from J, the junction contained 8 bases not matched to a gene.

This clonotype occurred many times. In DNA form, the CDR3 reads TGTGCCAGCAGTTTAGAGGGTCAGGCAAATCAGCCCCAGCATTTT. Its protein is CASSLEGQANQPQHF. V gene TRBV12-3 or TRBV12-4 combines with J gene TRBJ1-5, with unresolved D. This CDR3 spans 15 amino acids. With 1 base removed from V and 4 bases from J, the gap between germline ends came to 11 bases.

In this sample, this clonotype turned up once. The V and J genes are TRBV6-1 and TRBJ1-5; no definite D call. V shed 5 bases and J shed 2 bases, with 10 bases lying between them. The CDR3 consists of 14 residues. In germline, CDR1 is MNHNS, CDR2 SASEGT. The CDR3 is CASSRRDGNQPQHF. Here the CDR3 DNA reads TGTGCCAGCAGTCGCCGGGATGGCAATCAGCCCCAGCATTTT.